Here is one T cell receptor beta chain with its context. Its specificity is not known. The protocol was immunoSEQ multiplex PCR, while the TCRdb copy is restricted to in-frame clones and leaves out a portion. There are more than 85,000 clones in the sample; around 73% occur only once, and roughly 21% lies in the top ten. This sample was included in a study of T cell responses to AZD1222 COVID-19 vaccine. Study-wide results and limits: Just 5 to 7 AZD1222 recipients were seropositive at baseline.

V was trimmed by 4 bases and J by 5 bases, leaving 14 bases between them. The CDR3 has 15 amino acids. From germline, CDR1 is LGHDT and CDR2 YNNKEL (reference sequence). The chain has TRBV3-1 (or the pseudogene TRBV3-2) and TRBJ1-4; D possibly corresponds to TRBD1 (6 bases). The source is an adult in good health. The specimen comprised peripheral blood, sampled on day 0 of AZD1222 vaccination. The CDR3 DNA reads as TGTGCCAGCAGCCCCACCGGGACATCCAATGAAAAACTGTTTTTT. Amino acid sequence: CASSPTGTSNEKLFF.